Below, 5 T cell receptor beta chains from the same sample are listed, as sequenced in a study of T cells in women clearing cervical HPV infection (dated by TCRdb to the late 2010s). The protocol used for the library was the immunoSEQ multiplex PCR assay. TCRdb carries this immuneACCESS record with in-frame sequences only. Its versions omit some clonotypes, under half of them owing to an unresolved V gene in the studies checked, with the rest unexplained. Per the sample table, the count is roughly 25,000 clones. The ten top clones hold 6.6% of the sample. The sample was blood buffy coat. These receptor sequences come from a woman between 18 and 75 years old with a cervical HPV16 infection that either progressed to CIN3+ or cleared (not recorded which).

Concerning this clone: The CDR3 end falls 3 residues outside the read, so it is completed with the germline J gene. The gene calls are TRBV20-1 and TRBJ2-3, with 7 bases fitting TRBD1. Germline trimming cut 0 bases from V and 4 bases from J; bases unmatched to any gene: 10. Germline-derived CDR1 and CDR2 are DFQATT and SNEGSKA (reference sequence). This CDR3 is 16 amino acids long. The sequenced part of the CDR3 DNA is TGCAGTGCTAGAGATATCCGACAGGGAATCCCAGATACG. This encodes CSARDIRQGIPDT. The complete CDR3 sequence is CSARDIRQGIPDTQYF.

For this clone: The sequenced fragment ends 3 residues before the CDR3 boundary, so the rest is inferred from the germline J gene. The rearrangement joins TRBV7-9 to TRBJ2-2; no clear D gene. The germline gives CDR1 SEHNR, CDR2 FQNEAQ (reference sequence). The CDR3 length is 12 residues. The sequenced part of the CDR3 DNA is TGTGCCAGCAGCTCCCTAGGCGAAAAG. Protein: CASSSLGEK. The whole CDR3 protein reads CASSSLGEKLFF. Based on the CDR3 plus reference TRBV7-9 and TRBJ2-2, the full variable domain is DTGVSQNPRHKITKRGQNVTFRCDPISEHNRLYWYRQTLGQGPEFLTYFQNEAQLEKSRLLSDRFSAERPKGSFSTLEIQRTEQGDSAMYLCASSSLGEKLFFGEGSRLTVL.

A note on this clone: The observed sequence ends 3 residues before the CDR3 terminus, with the missing tail filled in from the germline J gene. Other DNA sequences in the sample encode the same CDR3. The chain is built from TRBV5-1 and TRBJ2-1, with D unclear. This CDR3 comprises 13 residues. The V end lost 0 bases, the J end lost 6 bases, and 7 bases lay between the germline ends. The germline gives CDR1 SGHRS, CDR2 YFSETQ. The sequenced part of the CDR3 DNA is TGCGCCAGCAGCTTGGGGGCCGCCAATGAG. Amino acid sequence: CASSLGAANE. The entire CDR3 reads CASSLGAANEQFF.

As regards this clone: The observed sequence ends 3 residues before the CDR3 terminus, with the missing tail filled in from the germline J gene. This chain uses TRBV2 with TRBJ1-1, with 9 positions matching TRBD1. Per the germline V gene, CDR1 is SNHLY and CDR2 is FYNNEI. This CDR3 spans 13 amino acids. V dropped 5 bases and J dropped 7; count of bases not matched to a gene: 5. CDR3 sequence reads: CASSTGTGFEAFF. CDR3 DNA, as far as it was read: TGTGCCAGCAGTACCGGGACAGGGTTTGAA.

The CDR3 reads CASTLPRTGRGSNQPQYF. Incomplete CDR3 DNA: TGTGCCAGCACCCTCCCCCGGACAGGCCGTGGTAGCAATCAGCCG. This chain uses TRBV7-6 with TRBJ2-3; 7 nucleotides align to TRBD1. The read halts 3 residues ahead of the CDR3 end, with the missing end drawn from the germline J gene. The CDR3 runs to 18 residues. Germline V CDR1 and CDR2: SGHVS, FNYEAQ.